This TCR beta chain was profiled in a study of post-analysis software for immune sequencing data. Regarding the study as a whole: In multiple sclerosis, normalized Chao1 diversity was significantly below that of controls. Patients carried five TRBV segments more frequently than controls did, and TRBV5-6, TRBV5-1 and TRBV20-1 were among them.

The CDR3 has 17 amino acids. V lost 4 bases and J 3 bases, leaving 17 bases between the germline ends. CDR1 and CDR2 (germline): SGDLS, YYNGEE. For this clonotype: Its antigen is still unknown.

The authors incorporated unique molecular identifiers into the TCR beta cDNA libraries. The authors obtained approximately 460,000 cDNA molecules from roughly 1 to 10 million T cells. TCRdb independently ran MiXCR on the PCR reads; one entry per CDR3 protein. The table has more than 450,000 distinct CDR3 sequences, roughly 46% seen once. The sample was blood. The TCR was taken from a girl aged 5-17 years with multiple sclerosis. The chain carries TRBV9 and TRBJ1-6; weak D call: TRBD1 (6 bases). The CDR3 region is CASSPRQETFYNSPLHF. The CDR3 DNA sequence: TGTGCCAGCAGCCCCCGACAGGAGACCTTCTATAATTCACCCCTCCACTTT.